The 7 T cell receptor beta chains presented below share a single source sample, sequenced in a study of blood T cell repertoires in COVID-19. The data were produced by immunoSEQ multiplex PCR, yet TCRdb's version contains in-frame clones alone and is incomplete. The sample holds around 83,000 clones; around 87% are singletons and the top ten take 8%. The sample comprised peripheral blood. These receptor sequences come from an elderly man with active or convalescent COVID-19.

This clone was detected a few times. The CDR3 protein is CRTNDRHGYTF. CDR3 in DNA: TGCAGAACCAACGACAGGCATGGCTACACCTTC. The chain couples TRBV20-1 to TRBJ1-2, with D possibly being TRBD1 (6 bases). The CDR3 loop spans 11 amino acids. From germline, CDR1 is DFQATT and CDR2 SNEGSKA (reference sequence).

The J gene is TRBJ2-1, the V gene TRBV4-1; TRBD1 is a possible D gene (6 bases). The CDR3 is made up of 14 amino acids. From germline, CDR1 is MGHRA and CDR2 YSYEKL. V was trimmed by 2 bases and J by 9 bases, leaving 14 bases between them. As DNA, the CDR3 is TGCGCCAGCAGCCAAACGACAGGATTGGGTGAGCAGTTCTTC. Its protein is CASSQTTGLGEQFF.

The CDR3 region has the DNA TGCGCCAGCAGTGCCCAACAGACCGGGACAGACGAAGCTTTCTTT. It is translated as CASSAQQTGTDEAFF. The chain employs TRBV10-1 and TRBJ1-1; 7 bases map to TRBD1. The CDR3 has 15 amino acids. Per the germline V gene, CDR1 is WNHNN and CDR2 is SYGVQD (reference sequence). V lost 4 bases and J lost 8; bases outside the gene matches: 13.

J is TRBJ2-1 and V is TRBV5-1, with TRBD2 matching over 7 bases. Germline V gives CDR1 SGHRS, CDR2 YFSETQ. The CDR3 is made up of 16 amino acids. The junction had 6 bases not matched to a gene; V was cut back by 0 bases and J by 3 bases. The CDR3 reads CASSLDILADYNEQFF. The CDR3, as DNA: TGCGCCAGCAGCTTGGATATCCTAGCGGACTACAATGAGCAGTTCTTC.

This clone was recorded only once. The V call is TRBV5-1, the J call TRBJ1-6; D remains unclear. Germline CDR1 is SGHRS and CDR2 is YFSETQ. This CDR3 is 14 amino acids long. V dropped 0 bases and J dropped 9 bases, with 10 bases sitting between them. The CDR3 DNA sequence: TGCGCCAGCAGCTTGGAAGCTGCGCGTTCACCCCTCCACTTT. Translation: CASSLEAARSPLHF.

As DNA, the CDR3 is TGCGCCAGCAGTGAGACGGGATTTGAGCAGTTCTTC. This encodes CASSETGFEQFF. The chain carries TRBV10-2 and TRBJ2-1, with a weak D call TRBD2 (5 bases). CDR3 size: 12 residues. Trimming pared 2 bases from V and 9 bases from J, leaving 8 bases between. Per the germline V gene, CDR1 is WSHSY and CDR2 is SAAADI.

The DNA for the CDR3 is TGTGCCAGCAGCTACAGGGTCTGGGACAATGAGCAGTTCTTC. It encodes CASSYRVWDNEQFF. V usage is TRBV11-3 and J usage is TRBJ2-1; a weak D match, TRBD1 (6 bases). V was shortened by 4 bases and J by 5 bases, with 12 bases between the two germline ends. This CDR3 comprises 14 residues. Germline CDR1 is SGHNT and CDR2 is YENEEA. Complete variable domain (other parts from reference TRBV11-3 and TRBJ2-1): EAGVVQSPRYKIIEKKQPVAFWCNPISGHNTLYWYLQNLGQGPELLIRYENEEAVDDSQLPKDRFSAERLKGVDSTLKIQPAELGDSAVYLCASSYRVWDNEQFFGPGTRLTVL.